One and the same sample provided the 32 T cell receptor beta chains below, sequenced in a study of vaccination and CD4 T cells after COVID-19. The treatment denotes: roughly nine-day PBMC culture with coronavirus spike peptide pools or control peptides (ViraFEST assay). Sequencing of the DNA from cultured CD4+ T cells was carried out with the Oncomine TCR Beta short-read assay. TCRdb independently ran MiXCR on the PCR reads; one entry per CDR3 protein. The sample shows around 21,000 distinct CDR3 sequences, approximately 50% of them seen only once. Their specific antigens are unknown. Material: CD4+ T cells from blood, cultured in vitro. These receptor sequences come from a human donor who had recovered from COVID-19.

The V and J genes are TRBV18 and TRBJ2-1; D gene uncertain. CDR3 length: 14 amino acids. The V gene's germline CDR1 is KGHSH and CDR2 LQKENI. The V gene lost 2 bases and the J gene lost 2 bases, with 7 bases spanning the gap. The CDR3 bases are TGTGCCAGCTCACCAGTTCAAACCTACAATGAGCAGTTCTTC. Protein: CASSPVQTYNEQFF.

The chain couples TRBV19 to TRBJ2-1; D is possibly TRBD2 (6 bases). Germline V CDR1 and CDR2: LNHDA, SQIVND (reference sequence). V was trimmed by 5 bases and J by 4 bases, leaving 12 bases between them. This CDR3 contains 14 residues. The CDR3 spells CASSGGVGYNEQFF. The CDR3 DNA reads as TGTGCCAGTAGTGGAGGGGTAGGTTACAATGAGCAGTTCTTC.

V is TRBV20-1 and J is TRBJ1-2; D uncertain. The V end lost 3 bases, the J end lost 3 bases, and 11 bases lay between the germline ends. Germline assignment: CDR1 DFQATT and CDR2 SNEGSKA (reference sequence). The CDR3 extends over 13 amino acids. The DNA of the CDR3 is TGCAGTGCTAGGTCTAGGGTGGACTATGGCTACACCTTC. Amino acids: CSARSRVDYGYTF.

V is TRBV2 and J is TRBJ2-1, with D possibly being TRBD2 (5 bases). This CDR3 is built from 13 residues. Germline CDR1 reads SNHLY; CDR2 reads FYNNEI. The V end was cut by 4 bases, the J end by 8 bases, with 12 bases between. CDR3 loop: CASSVQLEDEQFF. The CDR3 DNA sequence: TGTGCCAGCAGTGTCCAACTAGAGGATGAGCAGTTCTTC.

This chain links TRBV18 with TRBJ1-5; D is perhaps TRBD1 (6 bases). The CDR3 contains 15 residues. V lost 3 bases and J 2 bases, leaving 11 bases between the germline ends. Germline CDR1 KGHSH, CDR2 LQKENI. The CDR3 region has the DNA TGTGCCAGCTCACCGACAGGTTCGGGCAATCAGCCCCAGCATTTT. Its translation is CASSPTGSGNQPQHF.

This clonotype occurred a few times. This chain connects TRBV6-1 to TRBJ2-7, with D perhaps being TRBD1 or TRBD2 (6 bases each). Trimming shortened V by 6 bases and J by 4 bases, and 16 bases separated the two germline ends. In germline, CDR1 is MNHNS, CDR2 SASEGT. This CDR3 spans 14 amino acids. DNA of the CDR3: TGTGCCAGCAGCCCATATGGGGGGCGATACGAGCAGTACTTC. Its protein product is CASSPYGGRYEQYF.

The genes are TRBV6-2 or TRBV6-3 and TRBJ1-2; a possible D gene is TRBD1 (6 bases). V lost 6 bases to trimming and J lost 7 bases, with 15 bases between them. The length of the CDR3 is 13 residues. The germline V gene encodes CDR1 MNHEY and CDR2 SVGEGT. DNA for the CDR3: TGTGCCAGCAGGCCTACAGGGTACGGTGGCTACACCTTC. As protein: CASRPTGYGGYTF.

The sample holds a few counts of this clonotype. The rearrangement links TRBV6-5 to TRBJ2-5; D is ambiguous. Germline lookup yields CDR1 MNHEY and CDR2 SVGAGI. The germline V and J ends were trimmed by 4 bases and 4 bases, with 7 bases remaining between them. This CDR3 comprises 12 residues. CDR3 protein: CASSSGGETQYF. The CDR3 DNA sequence: TGTGCCAGCAGTTCCGGCGGAGAGACCCAGTACTTC.

The gene calls are TRBV7-8 and TRBJ2-5; no clear D gene. CDR1 and CDR2 from the germline V gene are SGHVS and FQNEAQ. The CDR3 sequence is 16 residues long. Trimming took 3 bases from V and 1 from J, leaving 15 bases between them. CDR3 sequence: CASSFRHPSTQETQYF. CDR3 in DNA: TGTGCCAGCAGCTTCCGACATCCTAGTACCCAAGAGACCCAGTACTTC. Based on the CDR3 plus reference TRBV7-8 and TRBJ2-5, the full variable domain is GAGVSQSPRYKVAKRGQDVALRCDPISGHVSLFWYQQALGQGPEFLTYFQNEAQLDKSGLPSDRFFAERPEGSVSTLKIQRTQQEDSAVYLCASSFRHPSTQETQYFGPGTRLLVL.

This clonotype was counted a few times. Here the CDR3 DNA reads TGTGCCACCAGCAGAGGGGCGAATGAAAAACTGTTTTTT. This encodes CATSRGANEKLFF. The chain combines TRBV15 with TRBJ1-4; D ambiguous. Trimming stripped 1 base from V and 5 bases from J, with 5 bases between. Germline V lookup: CDR1 LNHNV, CDR2 YYDKDF (reference sequence). The CDR3 loop spans 13 amino acids.

The rearrangement links TRBV10-1 to TRBJ2-3, with D hard to call. Germline V gene lookup returns CDR1 WNHNN and CDR2 SYGVQD (reference sequence). The CDR3 extends over 14 amino acids. Trimming stripped 8 bases from V and 0 bases from J, with 12 bases between. The CDR3 loop reads CASQRSTSTDTQYF. In DNA, the CDR3 is TGCGCCAGCCAACGGAGTACTAGCACAGATACGCAGTATTTT.

CDR3 in amino acids: CASSQRGTPGSQPQHF. The DNA for the CDR3 is TGTGCCAGCAGCCAGAGGGGGACGCCGGGAAGTCAGCCCCAGCATTTT. The gene calls are TRBV7-2 and TRBJ1-5, with a tentative D call TRBD1 (6 bases). The CDR3 contains 16 residues. V lost 5 bases, J lost 6 bases, and 20 bases lay in between. CDR1 is SGHTA, CDR2 FQGNSA, per germline.

The chain combines TRBV7-3 with TRBJ1-1, with 7 bases fitting TRBD1. CDR1 and CDR2 from the germline V gene are SGHTA and FQGTGA. The CDR3 loop spans 13 amino acids. After removal of 5 bases from V and 4 bases from J, the junction contained 4 bases not matched to a gene. CDR3 nucleotide sequence: TGTGCCAGCAGCAAACAGGGGATCACTGAAGCTTTCTTT. It yields the protein CASSKQGITEAFF.

The V call is TRBV2, the J call TRBJ1-2; maybe TRBD1 (6 bases). Germline loops: CDR1 SNHLY, CDR2 FYNNEI. CDR3 length: 14 residues. Trimming pared 1 base from V and 4 bases from J, leaving 10 bases between. Here the CDR3 DNA reads TGTGCCAGCAGTGAAGTGAGGACAGTCTATGGCTACACCTTC. This translates into CASSEVRTVYGYTF.

This clonotype was counted once. The chain combines TRBV11-2 with TRBJ2-2, with D perhaps matching TRBD1 (6 bases). CDR1 and CDR2 (germline): SGHAT, FQNNGV. V shed 1 base and J shed 7 bases, with 13 bases lying between them. This CDR3 has 15 amino acids. CDR3 nucleotide sequence: TGTGCCAGCAGCTTAGGAGGGACATCCGGCGGGGAGCTGTTTTTT. Protein: CASSLGGTSGGELFF.

The CDR3, as DNA: TGCGCCAGCAGCTTACAGGGCGGTAGCACTGAAGCTTTCTTT. Translation gives CASSLQGGSTEAFF. V is TRBV5-1 and J is TRBJ1-1, with a tentative D call TRBD1 (6 bases). The CDR3 length is 14 residues. Germline assignment: CDR1 SGHRS and CDR2 YFSETQ. Trimming took 2 bases from V and 4 from J, leaving 12 bases between them.

The chain joins TRBV20-1 to TRBJ2-7, with TRBD2 as a possible D gene (7 bases). This CDR3 has 14 amino acids. CDR1 and CDR2 from the germline V gene are DFQATT and SNEGSKA (reference sequence). Trimming shortened V by 0 bases and J by 7 bases, and 16 bases separated the two germline ends. The CDR3 DNA sequence: TGCAGTGCTAGAGATAGAGTGGGGGGGCGAGAGCAGTACTTC. Translated, it gives CSARDRVGGREQYF.

This clonotype was detected only once. The chain carries TRBV12-2 and TRBJ1-5; TRBD1 is the table's D call, not checked against the DNA. TRBV12-2 is an annotated pseudogene. This CDR3 has 16 amino acids. CDR3 bases: TGTGCAAGTCCCTGTAGCCGGGACAGCAGCAATCAGCCCCAGCATTTT. Its translation: CASPCSRDSSNQPQHF.

The rearrangement uses TRBV19 and TRBJ1-5, with D hard to call. This CDR3 contains 16 residues. V shed 6 bases and J shed 2 bases, with 17 bases lying between them. The germline V gene has CDR1 LNHDA and CDR2 SQIVND (reference sequence). The CDR3 loop reads CASSHRGGVGNQPQHF. Here the CDR3 DNA reads TGTGCCAGTAGCCATCGTGGAGGTGTGGGCAATCAGCCCCAGCATTTT.

This chain joins TRBV20-1 and TRBJ1-1; 11 bases are a match to TRBD1. The V gene's germline CDR1 is DFQATT and CDR2 SNEGSKA (reference sequence). V lost 0 bases to trimming and J lost 4 bases; unmatched junction nucleotides: 13. This CDR3 spans 18 amino acids. The CDR3 sequence is CSARDRGQGGGFGTEAFF. DNA of the CDR3: TGCAGTGCTAGAGATCGGGGACAGGGGGGTGGATTTGGCACTGAAGCTTTCTTT.

The chain is built from TRBV6-2 or TRBV6-3 and TRBJ2-2, with a weak D call TRBD2 (6 bases). CDR3 length equals 14 residues. V was clipped by 6 bases and J by 4 bases, with 12 bases between them. The germline V gene has CDR1 MNHEY and CDR2 SVGEGT. This CDR3 reads CASRTGLATGELFF. CDR3 sequence (DNA): TGTGCCAGCAGAACGGGACTTGCCACCGGGGAGCTGTTTTTT.

This chain joins TRBV19 and TRBJ1-2; D possibly corresponds to TRBD1 (5 bases). Germline V gene lookup returns CDR1 LNHDA and CDR2 SQIVND (reference sequence). This CDR3 is 14 amino acids long. Deletions cut 5 bases from V and 7 bases from J, with 17 bases between. The CDR3 loop reads CASSPPGGAGGYTF. The CDR3 nucleotides are TGTGCCAGTAGTCCCCCGGGGGGAGCTGGTGGCTACACCTTC.

This clonotype was detected a few times. V usage is TRBV24-1 and J usage is TRBJ2-2; D uncertain. The CDR3 loop spans 13 amino acids. Germline V lookup: CDR1 KGHDR, CDR2 SFDVKD. The V and J ends lost 9 bases and 0 bases respectively, with 7 bases between them. CDR3 region: CATGQANTGELFF. The CDR3 DNA is TGTGCCACCGGGCAGGCGAACACCGGGGAGCTGTTTTTT.

This clonotype has just a few counts. In nucleotides, the CDR3 is TGCAGTGCTACCTGGGACAGGGCCCCCGCAGATACGCAGTATTTT. This sequence encodes CSATWDRAPADTQYF. This chain links TRBV20-1 with TRBJ2-3; 9 positions agree with TRBD1. This CDR3 has 15 amino acids. Germline loops: CDR1 DFQATT, CDR2 SNEGSKA (reference sequence). Trimming at V came to 4 bases and at J to 4 bases, leaving 9 bases not matched to a gene.

The rearrangement uses TRBV2 and TRBJ1-2, with 7 positions matching TRBD1. This CDR3 comprises 15 residues. V lost 6 bases to trimming and J lost 3 bases; unmatched junction nucleotides: 10. Germline V gene lookup returns CDR1 SNHLY and CDR2 FYNNEI. The CDR3: CASSRNRGSDYGYTF. The CDR3 region has the DNA TGTGCCAGCAGCCGGAACAGGGGCTCTGACTATGGCTACACCTTC.

The rearrangement links TRBV7-9 to TRBJ1-1; 8 nucleotides agree with TRBD1. Losses at the gene ends were 5 bases for V and 1 base for J; bases not matched to a gene: 6. Germline CDR1 SEHNR, CDR2 FQNEAQ (reference sequence). The CDR3 has 15 amino acids. The CDR3, as DNA: TGTGCCAGCAGCCCGGGACAGGACCCGAACACTGAAGCTTTCTTT. Protein: CASSPGQDPNTEAFF.

This clonotype was seen only a few times. V and J are TRBV7-8 and TRBJ1-6, with D possibly matching TRBD1 (6 bases). V lost 5 bases and J 8 bases, leaving 19 bases between the germline ends. This CDR3 has 16 residues. Germline values: CDR1 SGHVS, CDR2 FQNEAQ. The CDR3 sequence is CASSPRLAGADSPLHF. For the CDR3, the DNA is TGTGCCAGCAGCCCTCGTTTGGCAGGGGCTGATTCACCCCTCCACTTT.

This clonotype was picked up a small number of times. V usage is TRBV7-9 and J usage is TRBJ1-1, with a tentative D call TRBD1 (5 bases). Germline lookup yields CDR1 SEHNR and CDR2 FQNEAQ (reference sequence). The CDR3 spans 14 residues. Trimming removed 5 bases at V and 4 bases at J, with 14 bases between. The chain's CDR3 is CASSPPLRGTEAFF. The CDR3 DNA follows: TGTGCCAGCAGCCCCCCCCTGAGGGGCACTGAAGCTTTCTTT.

A few counts support this clonotype. The rearrangement joins TRBV2 to TRBJ1-5, with D uncertain. Germline CDR1 is SNHLY and CDR2 is FYNNEI. The CDR3 is 15 amino acids. Trimming took off 3 bases at V and 6 bases at J, with 15 bases between the two ends. The CDR3: CASSERGRDSQPQHF. CDR3 DNA: TGTGCCAGCAGTGAGAGAGGTCGGGATAGTCAGCCCCAGCATTTT. Full variable domain (outside the CDR3, taken from reference TRBV2 and TRBJ1-5): EPEVTQTPSHQVTQMGQEVILRCVPISNHLYFYWYRQILGQKVEFLVSFYNNEISEKSEIFDDQFSVERPDGSNFTLKIRSTKLEDSAMYFCASSERGRDSQPQHFGDGTRLSIL.

This rearrangement joins TRBV7-7 to TRBJ1-2, with 9 bases matching TRBD1. The CDR3 runs to 18 residues. The germline V gene has CDR1 SSHAT and CDR2 FNYEAQ (reference sequence). Trimming took 0 bases from V and 7 from J; bases not matched to a gene: 15. CDR3 in amino acids: CASSLALPGTGKVCGYTF. For the CDR3, the DNA is TGTGCCAGCAGCTTAGCGCTTCCCGGGACAGGGAAAGTATGTGGCTACACCTTC.

V is TRBV6-1 and J is TRBJ1-2; no reliable D call. The CDR3 sequence is 11 residues long. Germline assignment: CDR1 MNHNS and CDR2 SASEGT. Trimming took 4 bases from V and 12 from J, leaving 12 bases between them. CDR3 sequence reads: CASSGRTIHTF. Here the CDR3 DNA reads TGTGCCAGCAGTGGGAGAACGATCCACACCTTC.

V and J are TRBV2 and TRBJ2-2; unclear D gene. Germline CDR1 reads SNHLY; CDR2 reads FYNNEI. CDR3 length: 14 residues. The V gene lost 6 bases and the J gene lost 1 base, with 9 bases spanning the gap. The CDR3 DNA sequence: TGTGCCAGCAGGGGCTTTATGAACACCGGGGAGCTGTTTTTT. Translation gives CASRGFMNTGELFF.